This T cell receptor (beta chain) was identified during a study of blood T cell repertoires in COVID-19. Only in-frame clones appear in the TCRdb table, and some are missing; sequencing was by immunoSEQ multiplex PCR. The sample holds roughly 330,000 clones, 65% to 90% seen once. Participants were aged roughly 18 to 100 years from around 26 US areas. Assignments of participants to cohorts depended upon their own reported clinical history. Recovery meant two consecutive negative NP/OP PCR tests, professional clearance, or resolved symptoms. The CDR3 is 16 amino acids. V trimming: 5 bases; J trimming: 2 bases; junction bases outside the gene matches: 11. Germline-derived CDR1 and CDR2 are SGHRS and YFSETQ.

Sample: PBMCs or T cells enriched from blood (not recorded which). The sequence came from a woman aged 18-35 years who had recovered from COVID-19. V is TRBV5-1 and J is TRBJ2-7, with 9 bases identical to TRBD2. The CDR3 bases are TGCGCCAGCAGACCTCTGACTAGCGGCGATACCTACGAGCAGTACTTC. Amino acid sequence: CASRPLTSGDTYEQYF. The full variable domain, with the rest looked up from reference TRBV5-1 and TRBJ2-7, is KAGVTQTPRYLIKTRGQQVTLSCSPISGHRSVSWYQQTPGQGLQFLFEYFSETQRNKGNFPGRFSGRQFSNSRSEMNVSTLELGDSALYLCASRPLTSGDTYEQYFGPGTRLTVT.